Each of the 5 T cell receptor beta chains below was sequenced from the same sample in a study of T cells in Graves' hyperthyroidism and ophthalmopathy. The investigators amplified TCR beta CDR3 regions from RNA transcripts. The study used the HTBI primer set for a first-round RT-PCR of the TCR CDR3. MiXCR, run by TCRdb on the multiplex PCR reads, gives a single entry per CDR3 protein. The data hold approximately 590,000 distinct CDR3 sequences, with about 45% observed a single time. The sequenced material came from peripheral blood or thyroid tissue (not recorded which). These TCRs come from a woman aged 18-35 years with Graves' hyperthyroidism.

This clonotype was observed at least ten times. CDR3 coding DNA: TGTGCCAGCAGCGTACATAACGAGCAGTACTTC. Translation: CASSVHNEQYF. The chain joins TRBV7-8 to TRBJ2-7; D remains unclear. Germline V gives CDR1 SGHVS, CDR2 FQNEAQ. The CDR3 has 11 residues. V was cut by 5 bases and J by 5 bases, with 7 bases left in between. Based on the CDR3 plus reference TRBV7-8 and TRBJ2-7, the full variable domain is GAGVSQSPRYKVAKRGQDVALRCDPISGHVSLFWYQQALGQGPEFLTYFQNEAQLDKSGLPSDRFFAERPEGSVSTLKIQRTQQEDSAVYLCASSVHNEQYFGPGTRLTVT.

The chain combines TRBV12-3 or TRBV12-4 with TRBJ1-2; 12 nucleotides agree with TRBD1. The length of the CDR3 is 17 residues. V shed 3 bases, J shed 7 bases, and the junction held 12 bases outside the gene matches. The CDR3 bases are TGTGCCAGCAGTTTTGCCGGGACAGGGGGCGCATCCGTTGGCTACACCTTC. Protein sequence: CASSFAGTGGASVGYTF.

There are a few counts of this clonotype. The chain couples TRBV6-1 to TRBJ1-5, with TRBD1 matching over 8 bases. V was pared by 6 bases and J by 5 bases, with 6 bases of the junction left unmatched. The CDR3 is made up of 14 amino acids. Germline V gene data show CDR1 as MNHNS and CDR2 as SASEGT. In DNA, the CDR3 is TGTGCCAGCAGGCACGGGACAGGTGATCAGCCCCAGCATTTT. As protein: CASRHGTGDQPQHF.

CDR3 in DNA: TGCAGTGCCCTAGGTGGACAGGGGAGGCAAGAGACCCAGTACTTC. This encodes CSALGGQGRQETQYF. The chain couples TRBV20-1 to TRBJ2-5, with 9 bases that match TRBD1. The CDR3 contains 15 residues. J gave up 2 bases and V 6 bases, and 10 bases lay outside the gene matches. The germline V gene encodes CDR1 DFQATT and CDR2 SNEGSKA (reference sequence).

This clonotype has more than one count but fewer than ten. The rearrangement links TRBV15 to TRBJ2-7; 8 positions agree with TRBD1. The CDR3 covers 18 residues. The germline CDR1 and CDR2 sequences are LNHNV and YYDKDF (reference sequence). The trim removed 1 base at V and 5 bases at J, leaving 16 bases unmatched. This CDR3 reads CATSRVRRPDRAAHEQYF. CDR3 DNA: TGTGCCACCAGCAGAGTCCGGAGACCGGACAGGGCGGCCCACGAGCAGTACTTC. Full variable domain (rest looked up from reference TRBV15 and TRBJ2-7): DAMVIQNPRYQVTQFGKPVTLSCSQTLNHNVMYWYQQKSSQAPKLLFHYYDKDFNNEADTPDNFQSRRPNTSFCFLDIRSPGLGDTAMYLCATSRVRRPDRAAHEQYFGPGTRLTVT.